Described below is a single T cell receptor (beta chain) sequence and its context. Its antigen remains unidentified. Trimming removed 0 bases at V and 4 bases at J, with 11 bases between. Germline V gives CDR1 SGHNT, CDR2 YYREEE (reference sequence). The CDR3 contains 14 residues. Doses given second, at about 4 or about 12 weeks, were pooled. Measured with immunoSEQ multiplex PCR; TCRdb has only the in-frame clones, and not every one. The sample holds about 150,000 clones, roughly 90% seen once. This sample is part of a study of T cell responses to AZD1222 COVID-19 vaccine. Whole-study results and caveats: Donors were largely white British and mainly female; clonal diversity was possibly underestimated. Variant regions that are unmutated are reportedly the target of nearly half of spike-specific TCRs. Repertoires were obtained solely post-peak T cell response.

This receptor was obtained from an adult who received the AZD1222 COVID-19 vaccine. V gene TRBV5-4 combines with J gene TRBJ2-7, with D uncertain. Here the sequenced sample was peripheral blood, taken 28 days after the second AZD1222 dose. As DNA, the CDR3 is TGTGCCAGCAGCTTGGAGGGCGCGATTTACGAGCAGTACTTC. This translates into CASSLEGAIYEQYF.